This T cell receptor beta chain derives from a study of cytomegalovirus exposure and HLA in healthy donors. The study, taken as a whole, reports: Presence/absence analyses rested on an assumption that sequencing depth was roughly uniform across donors. CMV antigen specificity was confirmed in vitro for a few CMV-associated chains.

Primers included in the PCR were 60 Vbeta and 13 Jbeta primers. Profiled with immunoSEQ multiplex PCR; TCRdb holds only in-frame clones, not every one. The sample comprises approximately 150,000 clones, 60% to 80% of which are singletons, and about 0.66% rests with the top ten. With regard to this clone: Its antigen is unknown.

The source of this sequence is a male donor in good health and CMV-seronegative. Material for sequencing was PBMCs.

CDR3 sequence: CASSLKGLAPDEQYF. In nucleotides, the CDR3 is TGTGCCAGCAGCCTCAAGGGACTAGCTCCCGACGAGCAGTACTTC. This rearrangement joins TRBV9 to TRBJ2-7, with TRBD2 matching 9 bases. Germline loops: CDR1 SGDLS, CDR2 YYNGEE. The CDR3 spans 15 residues. Trimming removed 4 bases from V and 5 bases from J; junction bases left unmatched: 10. Complete variable domain (other parts from reference TRBV9 and TRBJ2-7): DSGVTQTPKHLITATGQRVTLRCSPRSGDLSVYWYQQSLDQGLQFLIQYYNGEERAKGNILERFSAQQFPDLHSELNLSSLELGDSALYFCASSLKGLAPDEQYFGPGTRLTVT.